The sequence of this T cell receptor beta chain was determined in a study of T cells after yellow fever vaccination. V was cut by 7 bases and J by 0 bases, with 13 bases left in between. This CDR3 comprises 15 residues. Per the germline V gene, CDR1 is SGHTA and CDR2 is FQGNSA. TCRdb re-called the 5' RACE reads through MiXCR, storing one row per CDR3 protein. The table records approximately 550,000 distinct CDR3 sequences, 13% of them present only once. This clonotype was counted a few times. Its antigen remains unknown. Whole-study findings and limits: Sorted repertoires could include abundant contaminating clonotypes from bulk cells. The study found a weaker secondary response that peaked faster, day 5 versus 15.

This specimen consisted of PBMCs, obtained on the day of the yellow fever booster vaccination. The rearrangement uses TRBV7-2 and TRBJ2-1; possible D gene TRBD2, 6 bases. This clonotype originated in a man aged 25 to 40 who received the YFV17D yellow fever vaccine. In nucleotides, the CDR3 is TGTGCCAGCACCCCAGGCGGGAACTCCTACAATGAGCAGTTCTTC. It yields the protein CASTPGGNSYNEQFF.